The 2 T cell receptor beta chains in this list originate from one sample, sequenced in a study of T cells after yellow fever vaccination. Each CDR3 protein gets one entry after TCRdb re-called the 5' RACE reads with MiXCR. The sample shows about 170,000 distinct CDR3 sequences, approximately 11% of them seen only once. Sequencing used CD8+ T cells sorted from PBMCs, obtained 15 days after the yellow fever booster vaccination. Receptors originate from a man aged 18 to 30 who received the YFV17D yellow fever vaccine.

The chain carries TRBV6-4 and TRBJ1-5; D is ambiguous. The CDR3 is 11 amino acids. V dropped 2 bases and J dropped 7 bases, with 3 bases sitting between them. Germline V gene sequence: CDR1 MRHNA, CDR2 SNTAGT. The CDR3 sequence: CASSDPQPQHF. The CDR3 DNA reads TGTGCCAGCAGTGACCCCCAGCCCCAGCATTTT.

The J gene is TRBJ2-3, the V gene TRBV7-3; D tentatively fits TRBD1 or TRBD2 (5 bases each). The germline V and J ends were trimmed by 2 bases and 2 bases, with 14 bases remaining between them. This CDR3 has 16 amino acids. From germline, CDR1 is SGHTA and CDR2 FQGTGA. CDR3: CASSLGQRGYTDTQYF. DNA for the CDR3: TGTGCCAGCAGCTTAGGGCAGAGGGGATACACAGATACGCAGTATTTT.